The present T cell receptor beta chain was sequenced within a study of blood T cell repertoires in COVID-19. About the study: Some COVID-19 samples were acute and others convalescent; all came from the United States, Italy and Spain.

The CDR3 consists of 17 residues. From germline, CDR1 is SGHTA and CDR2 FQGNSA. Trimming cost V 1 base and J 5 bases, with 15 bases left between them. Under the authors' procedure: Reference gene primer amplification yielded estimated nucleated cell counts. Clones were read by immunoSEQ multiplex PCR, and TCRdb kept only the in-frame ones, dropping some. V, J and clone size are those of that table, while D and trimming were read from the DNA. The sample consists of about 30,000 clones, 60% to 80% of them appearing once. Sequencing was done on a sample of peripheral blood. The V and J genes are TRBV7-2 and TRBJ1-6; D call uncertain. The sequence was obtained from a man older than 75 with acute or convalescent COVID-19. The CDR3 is CASSLVGVGLNNSPLHF. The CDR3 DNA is TGTGCCAGCAGCTTAGTCGGGGTGGGCCTAAATAATTCACCCCTCCACTTT.